Shown below are 4 T cell receptor beta chains from a single sample sequenced in a study of read filtering for tumor transcriptome and immune sequencing. From roughly 390 ng of RNA, a library with molecular barcoded alpha/delta and beta/gamma adaptors was made. From the reads, TCRdb called clonotypes with MiXCR, one entry per CDR3 protein. The data hold approximately 43,000 distinct CDR3 sequences, with roughly 13% observed a single time. Material for sequencing was a population of CD138-negative cells sorted from bone marrow. These receptors were taken from a donor over 35 with multiple myeloma.

This clonotype was observed at least ten times. The chain has TRBV20-1 and TRBJ1-1; 7 bases are a match to TRBD1. This CDR3 contains 14 residues. CDR1 is DFQATT and CDR2 is SNEGSKA in the germline V gene (reference sequence). The V and J ends lost 1 base and 4 bases, in that order; junction bases with no gene match: 6. The CDR3 DNA reads as TGCAGTGCTAGAGGAATTACAGGGGTCACTGAAGCTTTCTTT. Amino acid sequence: CSARGITGVTEAFF.

This clonotype has a count of ten or more. CDR3 residues: CSVQTGVNIQYF. CDR3 DNA: TGCAGCGTTCAAACCGGGGTGAACATTCAGTACTTC. V and J are TRBV29-1 and TRBJ2-4, with D tentatively TRBD2 (5 bases). The CDR3 spans 12 residues. Per germline, CDR1 SQVTM and CDR2 ANQGSEA. V was clipped by 5 bases and J by 7 bases, with 12 bases between them.

This clonotype was picked up many times. V gene TRBV7-2 combines with J gene TRBJ2-1; tentative D call: TRBD2 (5 bases). This CDR3 is built from 20 residues. V lost 3 bases and J lost 0, with 24 bases in between. Looked up from germline, CDR1 is SGHTA and CDR2 is FQGNSA. The CDR3 loop reads CASSFGLSRNTRGSYNEQFF. The DNA for the CDR3 is TGTGCCAGCAGCTTCGGTTTATCGAGGAACACCCGGGGCTCCTACAATGAGCAGTTCTTC. Full variable domain (remainder filled in from reference TRBV7-2 and TRBJ2-1): GAGVSQSPSNKVTEKGKDVELRCDPISGHTALYWYRQSLGQGLEFLIYFQGNSAPDKSGLPSDRFSAERTGGSVSTLTIQRTQQEDSAVYLCASSFGLSRNTRGSYNEQFFGPGTRLTVL.

This chain connects TRBV20-1 to TRBJ2-5, with 14 bases identical to TRBD2. CDR1 is DFQATT, CDR2 SNEGSKA, per germline (reference sequence). There are 15 residues in the CDR3. V lost 5 bases, J lost 7 bases, and 9 bases stayed unmatched. CDR3 nucleotide sequence: TGCAGTGCTGGACCGGGACTAGCGGGAGAAGGGACCCAGTACTTC. This translates into CSAGPGLAGEGTQYF.